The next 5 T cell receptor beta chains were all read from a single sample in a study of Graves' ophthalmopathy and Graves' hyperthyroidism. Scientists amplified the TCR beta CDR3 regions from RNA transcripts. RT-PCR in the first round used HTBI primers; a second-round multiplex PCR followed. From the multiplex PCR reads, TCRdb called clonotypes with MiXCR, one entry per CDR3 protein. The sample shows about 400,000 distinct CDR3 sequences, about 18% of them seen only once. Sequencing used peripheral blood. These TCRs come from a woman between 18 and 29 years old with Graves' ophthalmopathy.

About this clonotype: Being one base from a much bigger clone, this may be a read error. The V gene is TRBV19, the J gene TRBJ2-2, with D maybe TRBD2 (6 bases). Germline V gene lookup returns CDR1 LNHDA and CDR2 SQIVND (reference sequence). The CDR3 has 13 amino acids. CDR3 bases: TGTGCCAGTAGTCCCGCCCCCACCGGGGGGCTGTTTTTT. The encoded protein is CASSPAPTGGLFF.

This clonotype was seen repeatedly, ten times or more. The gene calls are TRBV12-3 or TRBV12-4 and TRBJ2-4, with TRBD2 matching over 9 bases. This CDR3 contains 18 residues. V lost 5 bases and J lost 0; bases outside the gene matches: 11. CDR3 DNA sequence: TGTGCCAGCAGTCTCCCCAAGGATAGCGGGAGAGCCAAAAACATTCAGTACTTC. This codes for CASSLPKDSGRAKNIQYF.

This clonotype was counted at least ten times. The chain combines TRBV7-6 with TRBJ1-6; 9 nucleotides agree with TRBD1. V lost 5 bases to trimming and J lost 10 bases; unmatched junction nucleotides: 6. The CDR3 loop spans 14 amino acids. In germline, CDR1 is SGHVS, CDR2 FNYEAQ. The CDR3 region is CASSRTGAGSPLHF. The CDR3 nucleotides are TGTGCCAGCAGCCGGACAGGGGCTGGGTCACCCCTCCACTTT.

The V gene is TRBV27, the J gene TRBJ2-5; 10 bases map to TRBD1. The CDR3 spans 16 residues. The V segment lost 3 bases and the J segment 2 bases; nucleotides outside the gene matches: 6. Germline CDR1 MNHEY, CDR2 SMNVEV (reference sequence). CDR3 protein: CASSFTGQGGQETQYF. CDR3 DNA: TGTGCCAGCAGTTTTACCGGACAGGGGGGACAAGAGACCCAGTACTTC.

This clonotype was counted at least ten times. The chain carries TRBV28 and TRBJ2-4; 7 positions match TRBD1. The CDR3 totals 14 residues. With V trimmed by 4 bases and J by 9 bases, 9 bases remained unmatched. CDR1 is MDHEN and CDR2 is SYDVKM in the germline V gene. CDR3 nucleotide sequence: TGTGCCAGCAGTTCCACTCGGACAGGAGGCATTCAGTACTTC. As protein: CASSSTRTGGIQYF.